A single sample is the source of the 13 T cell receptor beta chains below, sequenced in a study of shared clonotypes between healthy human individuals. The data were produced by immunoSEQ multiplex PCR, yet TCRdb's version contains in-frame clones alone and is incomplete. The sample lists about 510,000 clones; nearly 80% were seen once. Source material: PBMCs. These receptor sequences come from a woman aged 40 to 50 in good health. Some clones in this sample may be carry-over from other donors' samples.

J is TRBJ2-7 and V is TRBV28, with a weak D call TRBD2 (6 bases). With 3 bases removed from V and 5 bases from J, the gap between germline ends came to 14 bases. CDR1 is MDHEN, CDR2 SYDVKM, per germline. The CDR3 runs 14 residues. This CDR3 reads CASSFFGRGNEQYF. The CDR3 DNA follows: TGTGCCAGCAGTTTCTTCGGGAGAGGGAACGAGCAGTACTTC.

The chain couples TRBV29-1 to TRBJ2-2; D tentatively fits TRBD1 or TRBD2 (5 bases each). CDR3 length: 12 amino acids. Deletions cut 7 bases from V and 7 bases from J, with 13 bases between. Germline V gene sequence: CDR1 SQVTM, CDR2 ANQGSEA. In DNA form, the CDR3 reads TGCAGCGGTTTAGGTGGGGGCGGGGAGCTGTTTTTT. It encodes CSGLGGGGELFF.

The chain couples TRBV27 to TRBJ2-7; TRBD1 matches 8 bases. CDR1 is MNHEY, CDR2 SMNVEV, per germline (reference sequence). Trimming took 2 bases from V and 2 from J; bases not matched to a gene: 11. This CDR3 spans 17 amino acids. CDR3 in amino acids: CASSLRSRQGQPYEQYF. CDR3 sequence (DNA): TGTGCCAGCAGTTTAAGGAGCCGACAGGGGCAGCCCTACGAGCAGTACTTC.

J is TRBJ2-7 and V is TRBV2, with 8 bases identical to TRBD2. The CDR3 runs 16 residues. From germline, CDR1 is SNHLY and CDR2 FYNNEI. J was trimmed by 3 bases and V by 7 bases; bases with no gene match: 14. CDR3: CASTGSWLAGNYEQYF. CDR3 in DNA: TGTGCCAGCACTGGATCGTGGCTAGCGGGTAACTACGAGCAGTACTTC.

The chain uses TRBV4-1 and TRBJ1-1; D is undetermined. V was pared by 0 bases and J by 10 bases, with 12 bases between. The CDR3 is 13 residues long. Germline assignment: CDR1 MGHRA and CDR2 YSYEKL. CDR3 sequence reads: CASSQDEGQRAFF. In DNA, the CDR3 is TGCGCCAGCAGCCAAGACGAAGGGCAGAGAGCTTTCTTT.

The chain joins TRBV7-9 to TRBJ2-7; TRBD1 agrees at 7 bases. The ends lost 4 bases at V and 1 base at J; junction bases unmatched: 10. The CDR3 extends over 16 amino acids. Germline lookup yields CDR1 SEHNR and CDR2 FQNEAQ (reference sequence). In DNA form, the CDR3 reads TGTGCCAGCAGCTATGGGACAGTCCAACCTTCCTACGAGCAGTACTTC. This gives the protein CASSYGTVQPSYEQYF.

This clone was seen a single time. Written as DNA, the CDR3 is TGTGCCAGCAGACCGGGACCGGGCTACGAGCAGTACTTC. Translating gives CASRPGPGYEQYF. The chain uses TRBV6-5 and TRBJ2-5; D is possibly TRBD1 or TRBD2 (5 bases each). The J call may be mistaken, given a closer DNA end match to TRBJ2-7. CDR1 and CDR2 from the germline V gene are MNHEY and SVGAGI. The CDR3 runs to 13 residues.

The chain recombines TRBV19 with TRBJ2-3; D is unclear. The CDR3 length is 13 residues. Germline V gives CDR1 LNHDA, CDR2 SQIVND (reference sequence). Deletions cut 5 bases from V and 1 base from J, with 7 bases between. The CDR3 nucleotides read TGTGCCAGTAGTCCCCTCGGCACAGATACGCAGTATTTT. This sequence encodes CASSPLGTDTQYF. The variable domain in full, completed from reference TRBV19 and TRBJ2-3, reads DGGITQSPKYLFRKEGQNVTLSCEQNLNHDAMYWYRQDPGQGLRLIYYSQIVNDFQKGDIAEGYSVSREKKESFPLTVTSAQKNPTAFYLCASSPLGTDTQYFGPGTRLTVL.

The chain recombines TRBV7-3 with TRBJ2-3; 8 bases align to TRBD1. CDR1 and CDR2 from the germline V gene are SGHTA and FQGTGA. The V and J ends lost 3 bases and 3 bases, in that order; junction bases with no gene match: 8. The CDR3 length is 16 residues. CDR3 protein: CASSFYGTGGTDTQYF. In nucleotides, the CDR3 is TGTGCCAGCAGCTTTTATGGGACAGGCGGGACAGATACGCAGTATTTT.

CDR3 amino acids: CASSLYGRGTDTQYF. CDR3 DNA sequence: TGTGCCAGCAGCTTATACGGGAGGGGCACAGATACGCAGTATTTT. The rearrangement joins TRBV11-2 to TRBJ2-3, with 8 bases aligning to TRBD2. This CDR3 region has 15 residues. Germline trimming cut 2 bases from V and 1 base from J; bases unmatched to any gene: 2. Germline CDR1 and CDR2: SGHAT and FQNNGV.

The table lists this clone with a few counts. V and J are TRBV11-2 and TRBJ1-1; the D is unclear. CDR3 length: 15 residues. V lost 5 bases and J 0 bases, leaving 13 bases between the germline ends. The V gene's germline CDR1 is SGHAT and CDR2 FQNNGV. This chain's CDR3 is CASSPLIGVNTEAFF. The DNA of the CDR3 is TGTGCCAGCAGCCCACTAATTGGGGTGAACACTGAAGCTTTCTTT.

The chain couples TRBV13 to TRBJ2-1; 10 bases line up with TRBD2. The CDR3 totals 15 residues. V was pared by 2 bases and J by 8 bases, with 6 bases of the junction left unmatched. Germline lookup yields CDR1 PRHDT and CDR2 FYEKMQ (reference sequence). CDR3 loop: CASSLLASGSYEQFF. CDR3 nucleotides: TGTGCCAGCAGCTTATTGGCTAGCGGGAGCTATGAGCAGTTCTTC. The entire variable domain, with the rest obtained from reference TRBV13 and TRBJ2-1, is as follows: AAGVIQSPRHLIKEKRETATLKCYPIPRHDTVYWYQQGPGQDPQFLISFYEKMQSDKGSIPDRFSAQQFSDYHSELNMSSLELGDSALYFCASSLLASGSYEQFFGPGTRLTVL.

V gene TRBV5-1 combines with J gene TRBJ2-1, with a weak D call TRBD2 (6 bases). V was pared by 0 bases and J by 0 bases, with 10 bases between. The CDR3 length is 16 residues. Germline assignment: CDR1 SGHRS and CDR2 YFSETQ. In nucleotides, the CDR3 is TGCGCCAGCAGCTTGGCCGTCGGGAGCTCCTACAATGAGCAGTTCTTC. It is translated as CASSLAVGSSYNEQFF.